This T cell receptor (beta chain) was documented in a study of shared clonotypes between healthy human individuals. The wider study: Each donor's CD8 memory used one plate, CD8 naive two, each CD4 subset three.

This table comes from immunoSEQ multiplex PCR, and its TCRdb copy is limited to in-frame clones, with some not included. This table has millions of clones, 90% to 95% appearing once. Study-level findings and limits: The study generally estimated greater richness for naive than memory subsets.

Germline V lookup: CDR1 SNHLY, CDR2 FYNNEI. V lost 4 bases and J 3 bases, leaving 13 bases between the germline ends. The CDR3 spans 14 residues. As for this clone: Antigen unknown.

V is TRBV2 and J is TRBJ2-7; tentative D call: TRBD2 (6 bases). This sequence was found in a man between 18 and 35 years old in good health. The sequenced sample was naive CD4+ T cells sorted from blood. Regarding subset: CD45RA+ positively selected. The CDR3 nucleotides are TGTGCCAGCAGTGTAGGCCGCGGGGTCTACGAGCAGTACTTC. Protein sequence: CASSVGRGVYEQYF.